These 27 T cell receptor beta chains originate from one sample sequenced in a study of blood T cell repertoires in COVID-19. TCRdb's copy holds only in-frame clones and misses some; the assay was immunoSEQ multiplex PCR. The sample lists over 120,000 clones; over 70% were seen once. The source material was peripheral blood. These receptors were collected from a woman aged 50 to 60 with acute or convalescent COVID-19.

This clone has a handful of counts. The chain carries TRBV18 and TRBJ1-6; D may be TRBD1 (5 bases). The CDR3 runs to 16 residues. Looked up from germline, CDR1 is KGHSH and CDR2 is LQKENI. V lost 3 bases to trimming and J lost 5 bases, with 14 bases between them. Here the CDR3 reads CASSPNPPGNNSPLHF. The CDR3 nucleotides are TGTGCCAGCTCACCTAATCCCCCAGGGAATAATTCACCCCTCCACTTT.

The chain recombines TRBV7-2 with TRBJ1-6, with a possible D match to TRBD1 (6 bases). The CDR3 extends over 14 amino acids. Trimming pared 5 bases from V and 7 bases from J, leaving 12 bases between. Germline-derived CDR1 and CDR2 are SGHTA and FQGNSA. The CDR3 loop reads CASSIDRSNSPLHF. The CDR3 DNA follows: TGTGCCAGCAGCATTGACAGGTCCAATTCACCCCTCCACTTT. Looking up the rest from reference TRBV7-2 and TRBJ1-6 gives the full variable domain: GAGVSQSPSNKVTEKGKDVELRCDPISGHTALYWYRQSLGQGLEFLIYFQGNSAPDKSGLPSDRFSAERTGGSVSTLTIQRTQQEDSAVYLCASSIDRSNSPLHFGNGTRLTVT.

The rearrangement joins TRBV15 to TRBJ1-4; 8 positions agree with TRBD1. Germline CDR1 reads LNHNV; CDR2 reads YYDKDF (reference sequence). Trimming took 1 base from V and 8 from J; bases not matched to a gene: 6. There are 15 residues in the CDR3. The CDR3, as DNA: TGTGCCACCAGCAGAGGCCCGGGACAGGAAGAAAAACTGTTTTTT. It translates to CATSRGPGQEEKLFF.

The chain links TRBV7-9 to TRBJ1-3; perhaps TRBD1 as D (5 bases). The CDR3 is 15 amino acids. CDR1 and CDR2 from the germline V gene are SEHNR and FQNEAQ (reference sequence). V was shortened by 0 bases and J by 1 base, with 7 bases between the two germline ends. Here the CDR3 reads CASSLAGASGNTIYF. The CDR3, as DNA: TGTGCCAGCAGCTTAGCAGGGGCTTCTGGAAACACCATATATTTT.

V is TRBV2 and J is TRBJ1-1; TRBD1 matches at 10 bases. Germline V gene data show CDR1 as SNHLY and CDR2 as FYNNEI. The CDR3 extends over 15 amino acids. V lost 4 bases to trimming and J lost 4 bases; unmatched junction nucleotides: 6. The CDR3 region is CASSGRGQGTTEAFF. CDR3 sequence (DNA): TGTGCCAGCAGTGGCCGGGGACAGGGGACCACTGAAGCTTTCTTT.

This clone was seen once. The chain has TRBV19 and TRBJ2-5; a possible D gene is TRBD2 (5 bases). The CDR3 is made up of 13 amino acids. The V and J ends lost 4 bases and 2 bases respectively, with 8 bases between them. Germline assignment: CDR1 LNHDA and CDR2 SQIVND (reference sequence). The CDR3 region has the DNA TGTGCCAGTAGTACCCCGGGGCAAGAGACCCAGTACTTC. Amino acid sequence: CASSTPGQETQYF.

This sequence joins TRBV7-9 and TRBJ2-3; D is uncertain. Germline V CDR1 and CDR2: SEHNR, FQNEAQ (reference sequence). CDR3 length: 12 residues. V lost 6 bases, J lost 2 bases, and 6 bases lay in between. CDR3 sequence reads: CASSILTDTQYF. In DNA, the CDR3 is TGTGCCAGCAGTATTCTCACAGATACGCAGTATTTT.

On this clone: Other DNA variants within this sample encode the same CDR3. This chain links TRBV5-1 with TRBJ1-5, with a weak D call TRBD1 (5 bases). Germline CDR1 and CDR2: SGHRS and YFSETQ. There are 15 residues in the CDR3. V was trimmed by 1 base and J by 1 base, leaving 9 bases between them. This CDR3 reads CASSLQGGSNQPQHF. CDR3 bases: TGCGCCAGCAGCTTGCAGGGTGGGAGCAATCAGCCCCAGCATTTT.

This clone was observed a single time. CDR3 sequence reads: CASSYPGLGQETQYF. The DNA of the CDR3 is TGTGCCAGCAGCTATCCGGGACTGGGACAAGAGACCCAGTACTTC. V usage is TRBV11-2 and J usage is TRBJ2-5; a weak D match, TRBD2 (6 bases). Trimming removed 4 bases from V and 2 bases from J, with 14 bases in between. CDR3 length equals 15 residues. CDR1 SGHAT and CDR2 FQNNGV come from the germline V gene.

The chain couples TRBV11-2 to TRBJ2-1; 9 bases fit TRBD1. The germline V gene has CDR1 SGHAT and CDR2 FQNNGV. The CDR3 is 16 amino acids. V gave up 5 bases and J gave up 4 bases; unmatched junction bases: 9. This CDR3 reads CASSLLPGTGYNEQFF. DNA for the CDR3: TGTGCCAGCAGCCTGTTACCGGGGACAGGGTACAATGAGCAGTTCTTC.

The chain carries TRBV24-1 and TRBJ2-2; 7 bases line up with TRBD1. This CDR3 spans 18 amino acids. With V trimmed by 2 bases and J by 1 base, 9 bases remained unmatched. The germline V gene encodes CDR1 KGHDR and CDR2 SFDVKD. The CDR3 nucleotides are TGTGCCACCAGTGATTCCCAGACAGGGCCTTTGAACACCGGGGAGCTGTTTTTT. Its protein product is CATSDSQTGPLNTGELFF.

The gene calls are TRBV24-1 and TRBJ2-3, with TRBD2 as a possible D gene (6 bases). V lost 11 bases to trimming and J lost 3 bases, with 17 bases between them. The CDR3 has 14 residues. Germline V gene lookup returns CDR1 KGHDR and CDR2 SFDVKD. The CDR3 sequence: CAREEGMKTDTQYF. CDR3 in DNA: TGTGCCAGGGAGGAGGGAATGAAAACAGATACGCAGTATTTT.

The J gene is TRBJ2-7, the V gene TRBV24-1; 8 bases match TRBD2. There are 16 residues in the CDR3. V lost 4 bases, J lost 1 base, and 8 bases stayed unmatched. CDR1 KGHDR and CDR2 SFDVKD come from the germline V gene. The CDR3 DNA follows: TGTGCCACCAGTGAATCCGGGGGGGATCAGTCCTACGAGCAGTACTTC. Protein product: CATSESGGDQSYEQYF.

This chain connects TRBV7-3 to TRBJ2-5; the match to TRBD1 covers 7 bases. CDR3 length: 14 amino acids. V was clipped by 3 bases and J by 3 bases; unmatched bases: 4. CDR1 is SGHTA, CDR2 FQGTGA, per germline. The CDR3 DNA reads as TGTGCCAGCAGCTTGGGCCAGGGGGAAGAGACCCAGTACTTC. This sequence encodes CASSLGQGEETQYF. The full variable domain, its missing parts supplied by reference TRBV7-3 and TRBJ2-5, is GAGVSQTPSNKVTEKGKYVELRCDPISGHTALYWYRQSLGQGPEFLIYFQGTGAADDSGLPNDRFFAVRPEGSVSTLKIQRTERGDSAVYLCASSLGQGEETQYFGPGTRLLVL.

The genes are TRBV7-2 and TRBJ2-1; 11 positions agree with TRBD2. Trimming at V came to 5 bases and at J to 8 bases, leaving 5 bases not matched to a gene. Germline V gives CDR1 SGHTA, CDR2 FQGNSA. CDR3 length: 14 amino acids. CDR3 amino acids: CASSPRLAGYEQFF. The CDR3 bases are TGTGCCAGCAGCCCGAGACTAGCGGGGTATGAGCAGTTCTTC.

The J gene is TRBJ1-1, the V gene TRBV19; D remains unclear. This CDR3 is 13 amino acids long. Trimming stripped 4 bases from V and 1 base from J, with 7 bases between. Germline V gene lookup returns CDR1 LNHDA and CDR2 SQIVND (reference sequence). The DNA of the CDR3 is TGTGCCAGTAGTACCCGACAGAACACTGAAGCTTTCTTT. Translating gives CASSTRQNTEAFF.

The V call is TRBV30, the J call TRBJ1-2; 9 nucleotides line up with TRBD1. CDR1 and CDR2 from the germline V gene are GTSNPN and SVGIG (reference sequence). V shed 2 bases and J 7 bases; nucleotides not matched to a gene: 5. This CDR3 spans 13 amino acids. The CDR3 reads CAWSRTGEAGYTF. DNA for the CDR3: TGTGCCTGGAGTCGGACAGGGGAGGCTGGCTACACCTTC.

V usage is TRBV20-1 and J usage is TRBJ2-3; no clear D gene. The germline V and J ends were trimmed by 3 bases and 1 base, with 5 bases remaining between them. The germline CDR1 and CDR2 sequences are DFQATT and SNEGSKA (reference sequence). This CDR3 has 12 residues. In nucleotides, the CDR3 is TGCAGTGCTAGTACTGGCACAGATACGCAGTATTTT. Translating it yields CSASTGTDTQYF.

The genes are TRBV2 and TRBJ2-1; 13 nucleotides align to TRBD2. Germline V gives CDR1 SNHLY, CDR2 FYNNEI. Trimming took 11 bases from V and 10 from J; bases not matched to a gene: 8. The CDR3 consists of 13 residues. The CDR3 DNA sequence: TGTGCCTGGGGGACTAGCGGGGACGGGGAGCAGTTCTTC. It translates to CAWGTSGDGEQFF.

V gene TRBV7-2 combines with J gene TRBJ1-3; no clear D gene. CDR3 length: 13 amino acids. Germline V CDR1 and CDR2: SGHTA, FQGNSA. V dropped 5 bases and J dropped 0 bases, with 5 bases sitting between them. Here the CDR3 reads CASSEYSGNTIYF. For the CDR3, the DNA is TGTGCCAGCAGCGAGTACTCTGGAAACACCATATATTTT.

The chain carries TRBV10-3 and TRBJ2-7; the D gene is possibly TRBD2 (6 bases). The CDR3 consists of 14 residues. Trimming stripped 2 bases from V and 4 bases from J, with 12 bases between. CDR1 and CDR2 (germline): ENHRY, SYGVKD. CDR3 amino acids: CAISEARGGYEQYF. The CDR3 nucleotides are TGTGCCATCAGTGAGGCTAGGGGAGGATACGAGCAGTACTTC.

The chain combines TRBV4-1 with TRBJ1-5; TRBD1 is a possible D gene (5 bases). The germline V gene encodes CDR1 MGHRA and CDR2 YSYEKL. V was shortened by 3 bases and J by 4 bases, with 19 bases between the two germline ends. This CDR3 has 17 residues. Here the CDR3 reads CASSHPKGSGTNQPQHF. The CDR3 coding sequence is TGCGCCAGCAGCCATCCGAAGGGGTCAGGGACTAATCAGCCCCAGCATTTT.

As regards this clone: The sample has other DNA sequences that encode this CDR3 too. The chain uses TRBV7-2 and TRBJ2-7; a weak D match, TRBD1 (5 bases). CDR1 and CDR2 from the germline V gene are SGHTA and FQGNSA. V was clipped by 1 base and J by 0 bases, with 7 bases between them. There are 14 residues in the CDR3. CDR3: CASSLGQSSYEQYF. The CDR3 DNA reads TGTGCCAGCAGCTTAGGACAGAGCTCCTACGAGCAGTACTTC.

The V call is TRBV7-3, the J call TRBJ2-5; the match to TRBD2 covers 8 bases. The CDR3 has 13 amino acids. Trimming took 5 bases from V and 4 from J; bases not matched to a gene: 3. From germline, CDR1 is SGHTA and CDR2 FQGTGA. The CDR3 DNA follows: TGTGCCAGCAGCCCTGGACTAGCAGAGACCCAGTACTTC. It codes for CASSPGLAETQYF.

The chain recombines TRBV27 with TRBJ1-5; D unclear. Trimming removed 6 bases from V and 6 bases from J, with 12 bases in between. The CDR3 has 13 amino acids. Germline assignment: CDR1 MNHEY and CDR2 SMNVEV (reference sequence). This CDR3 is CASREVLSQPQHF. CDR3 nucleotide sequence: TGTGCCAGCAGGGAGGTTTTAAGTCAGCCCCAGCATTTT.

The genes are TRBV19 and TRBJ1-1, with 9 bases identical to TRBD1. This CDR3 is 15 amino acids long. V lost 6 bases and J lost 0; bases outside the gene matches: 5. The germline V gene has CDR1 LNHDA and CDR2 SQIVND (reference sequence). The CDR3 sequence is CASRPQGAMNTEAFF. The CDR3, as DNA: TGTGCCAGTAGGCCACAGGGGGCCATGAACACTGAAGCTTTCTTT.

The genes are TRBV6-5 and TRBJ2-1; 10 nucleotides agree with TRBD2. The CDR3 has 15 amino acids. V gave up 0 bases and J gave up 10 bases; unmatched junction bases: 6. CDR1 is MNHEY and CDR2 is SVGAGI in the germline V gene. The CDR3: CASSYSGLAINEQFF. The CDR3 DNA reads TGTGCCAGCAGTTACTCGGGACTAGCGATCAACGAGCAGTTCTTC.